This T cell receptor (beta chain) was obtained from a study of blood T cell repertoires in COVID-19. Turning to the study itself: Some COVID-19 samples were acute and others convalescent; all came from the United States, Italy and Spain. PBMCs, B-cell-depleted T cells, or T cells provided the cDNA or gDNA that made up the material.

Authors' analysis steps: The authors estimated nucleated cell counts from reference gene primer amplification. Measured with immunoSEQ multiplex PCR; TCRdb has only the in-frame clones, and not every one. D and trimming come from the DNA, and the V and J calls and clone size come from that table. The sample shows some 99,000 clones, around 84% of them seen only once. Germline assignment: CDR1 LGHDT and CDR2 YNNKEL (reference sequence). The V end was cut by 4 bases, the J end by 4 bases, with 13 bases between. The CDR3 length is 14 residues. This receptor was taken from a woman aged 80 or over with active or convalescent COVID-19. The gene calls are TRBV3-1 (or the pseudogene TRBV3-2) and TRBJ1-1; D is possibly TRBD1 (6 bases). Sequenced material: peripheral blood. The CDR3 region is CASSLTGRGTEAFF. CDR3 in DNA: TGTGCCAGCAGCCTAACAGGGAGAGGCACTGAAGCTTTCTTT.